The present entry profiles one T cell receptor (beta chain) with its context. The record originates from a study of T cell changes during pregnancy in multiple sclerosis. Profiling relied on immunoSEQ multiplex PCR, and the TCRdb table lists in-frame clones only, not all of them. The sample holds about 28,000 clones, about 90% seen once. Sample: peripheral blood, taken in the first trimester of pregnancy. The sequence was collected from a female donor in good health, enrolled as a control in a pregnancy study.

CDR3 sequence: CSAAGRGGIQYF. CDR3 bases: TGCAGCGCCGCCGGGCGGGGGGGCATTCAGTACTTC. The chain couples TRBV29-1 to TRBJ2-4; 9 bases are a match to TRBD2. The CDR3 is 12 residues long. CDR1 SQVTM and CDR2 ANQGSEA come from the germline V gene. V shed 7 bases, J shed 9 bases, and the junction held 7 bases outside the gene matches.